These 27 T cell receptor beta chains share one sample of origin, sequenced in a study of blood T cell repertoires in COVID-19. Clones were sequenced by immunoSEQ multiplex PCR, and TCRdb holds only the in-frame ones, with some missing. The sample includes 70,000 or so clones, approximately 79% seen only once; the top ten take over 45%. Input material: peripheral blood. These receptors all come from a human donor in a cohort sampled during active COVID-19.

The chain recombines TRBV19 with TRBJ2-7; no definite D call. The CDR3 is made up of 14 amino acids. Germline loops: CDR1 LNHDA, CDR2 SQIVND (reference sequence). The V and J ends lost 1 base and 3 bases respectively, with 10 bases between them. CDR3 nucleotide sequence: TGTGCCAGTAGTATAGGAGGCGGAAACTACGAGCAGTACTTC. This translates into CASSIGGGNYEQYF.

V gene TRBV5-1 combines with J gene TRBJ1-1; a possible D gene is TRBD1 (6 bases). Germline V gene sequence: CDR1 SGHRS, CDR2 YFSETQ. This CDR3 comprises 14 residues. V lost 3 bases and J lost 3, with 12 bases in between. The CDR3 protein is CASSSTGRDTEAFF. The CDR3 DNA is TGCGCCAGCAGCTCAACAGGGAGGGACACTGAAGCTTTCTTT.

The rearrangement joins TRBV5-1 to TRBJ2-7; the match to TRBD1 covers 7 bases. V dropped 3 bases and J dropped 2; count of bases not matched to a gene: 5. This CDR3 is built from 14 residues. Germline CDR1 is SGHRS and CDR2 is YFSETQ. Here the CDR3 DNA reads TGCGCCAGCAGCTCAGGACAGGAGCCCTACGAGCAGTACTTC. Encoded protein: CASSSGQEPYEQYF.

This chain connects TRBV5-1 to TRBJ2-2; 11 bases match TRBD2. CDR1 SGHRS and CDR2 YFSETQ come from the germline V gene. Trimming cost V 4 bases and J 4 bases; bases outside gene matches: 3. This CDR3 spans 15 amino acids. CDR3 nucleotides: TGCGCCAGCAGCCTGACTAGCGGGACCACCGGGGAGCTGTTTTTT. Protein product: CASSLTSGTTGELFF.

This rearrangement joins TRBV18 to TRBJ2-3; D not certain. Germline V gene data show CDR1 as KGHSH and CDR2 as LQKENI. The CDR3 is 13 residues long. Trimming took off 0 bases at V and 5 bases at J, with 6 bases between the two ends. For the CDR3, the DNA is TGTGCCAGCTCACCACCGGCAGGAGATACGCAGTATTTT. It translates to CASSPPAGDTQYF.

The chain uses TRBV11-2 and TRBJ2-1; 15 bases agree with TRBD2. This CDR3 has 17 amino acids. Losses at the gene ends were 3 bases for V and 7 bases for J; bases not matched to a gene: 7. In germline, CDR1 is SGHAT, CDR2 FQNNGV. CDR3 protein: CASSLLTGTSGRNEQFF. DNA of the CDR3: TGTGCCAGCAGCTTGCTCACCGGGACTAGCGGGAGGAATGAGCAGTTCTTC.

This rearrangement joins TRBV6-1 to TRBJ2-2, with 11 positions matching TRBD2. Germline assignment: CDR1 MNHNS and CDR2 SASEGT. The CDR3 has 17 amino acids. Unmatched junction bases numbered 4, after V lost 0 bases and J lost 4 bases. The CDR3 here is CASSEALAGGPTGELFF. The CDR3 DNA reads TGTGCCAGCAGTGAAGCGTTAGCGGGAGGGCCCACCGGGGAGCTGTTTTTT.

The chain uses TRBV28 and TRBJ2-3; 9 nucleotides match TRBD2. From germline, CDR1 is MDHEN and CDR2 SYDVKM. Trimming cost V 2 bases and J 9 bases; bases outside gene matches: 12. The CDR3 runs 16 residues. The CDR3 spells CASSLGSGGGGRTQYF. The DNA of the CDR3 is TGTGCCAGCAGTTTAGGTAGCGGGGGCGGGGGCAGAACGCAGTATTTT.

This clone was seen just once. The chain links TRBV2 to TRBJ2-7; TRBD1 aligns across 9 bases. Trimming took 5 bases from V and 5 from J; bases not matched to a gene: 13. Germline lookup yields CDR1 SNHLY and CDR2 FYNNEI. The length of the CDR3 is 16 residues. For the CDR3, the DNA is TGTGCCAGCAGTAACCGGCAGGGACAGGGCGTAAACGAGCAGTACTTC. It encodes CASSNRQGQGVNEQYF.

This clone was detected many times. The J gene is TRBJ2-1, the V gene TRBV2; D gene uncertain. The CDR3 is 15 amino acids. Germline CDR1 SNHLY, CDR2 FYNNEI. The V and J ends lost 6 bases and 0 bases respectively, with 12 bases between them. This CDR3 reads CASRSAENSYNEQFF. The CDR3 nucleotides are TGTGCCAGCAGAAGTGCAGAAAACTCCTACAATGAGCAGTTCTTC.

V usage is TRBV11-2 and J usage is TRBJ2-3; a weak D match, TRBD1 (5 bases). The CDR3 sequence is 15 residues long. Germline values: CDR1 SGHAT, CDR2 FQNNGV. V was trimmed by 5 bases and J by 8 bases, leaving 20 bases between them. The CDR3 bases are TGTGCCAGCAGCCCAGGGTCCTCTGTTGGCGGTACGCAGTATTTT. Protein: CASSPGSSVGGTQYF.

CDR3 protein: CASTTDRVYEQYF. CDR3 coding DNA: TGTGCCAGCACTACCGACAGGGTATACGAGCAGTACTTC. The J gene is TRBJ2-7, the V gene TRBV2; 7 bases line up with TRBD1. V lost 7 bases, J lost 4 bases, and 7 bases stayed unmatched. Looked up from germline, CDR1 is SNHLY and CDR2 is FYNNEI. CDR3 length equals 13 residues.

This chain links TRBV2 with TRBJ2-7; TRBD2 agrees at 11 bases. CDR1 and CDR2 from the germline V gene are SNHLY and FYNNEI. The ends lost 6 bases at V and 8 bases at J; junction bases unmatched: 15. CDR3 length: 16 amino acids. CDR3 amino acids: CASRVTPAGLADKQYF. CDR3 in DNA: TGTGCCAGCAGGGTGACCCCCGCGGGACTAGCGGACAAGCAGTACTTC.

V usage is TRBV7-2 and J usage is TRBJ2-5; maybe TRBD2 (6 bases). The CDR3 runs 14 residues. CDR1 SGHTA and CDR2 FQGNSA come from the germline V gene. Trimming shortened V by 3 bases and J by 5 bases, and 13 bases separated the two germline ends. In nucleotides, the CDR3 is TGTGCCAGCAGCTTCCAGGCGGGATTGGAGACCCAGTACTTC. Its protein is CASSFQAGLETQYF.

The chain employs TRBV18 and TRBJ2-1; D is unresolved. CDR1 and CDR2 (germline): KGHSH, LQKENI. With 1 base removed from V and 0 bases from J, the gap between germline ends came to 16 bases. This CDR3 has 18 residues. The CDR3 spells CASSPLGSAASSYNEQFF. In DNA, the CDR3 is TGTGCCAGCTCACCACTCGGGTCGGCGGCGAGCTCCTACAATGAGCAGTTCTTC.

This clone was counted a single time. V is TRBV28 and J is TRBJ2-2, with TRBD2 as a possible D gene (5 bases). The CDR3 has 13 residues. The germline V gene encodes CDR1 MDHEN and CDR2 SYDVKM. Trimming pared 3 bases from V and 10 bases from J, leaving 12 bases between. The CDR3: CASSLSGREELFF. The CDR3 DNA reads as TGTGCCAGCAGTTTGTCGGGCCGGGAGGAGCTGTTTTTT.

The J gene is TRBJ1-5, the V gene TRBV7-9; D gene ambiguous. Trimming took off 5 bases at V and 3 bases at J, with 17 bases between the two ends. The germline gives CDR1 SEHNR, CDR2 FQNEAQ (reference sequence). This CDR3 is 16 amino acids long. The CDR3 is CASSPYKGGHNQPQHF. CDR3 sequence (DNA): TGTGCCAGCAGCCCGTACAAAGGAGGGCACAATCAGCCCCAGCATTTT. Supplemented by reference TRBV7-9 and TRBJ1-5, the full variable domain reads DTGVSQNPRHKITKRGQNVTFRCDPISEHNRLYWYRQTLGQGPEFLTYFQNEAQLEKSRLLSDRFSAERPKGSFSTLEIQRTEQGDSAMYLCASSPYKGGHNQPQHFGDGTRLSIL.

This chain uses TRBV7-9 with TRBJ1-2; D might be TRBD1 (6 bases). The V end lost 1 base, the J end lost 7 bases, and 10 bases lay between the germline ends. The CDR3 has 13 residues. Germline lookup yields CDR1 SEHNR and CDR2 FQNEAQ (reference sequence). CDR3: CASSLGDIGGYTF. CDR3 coding DNA: TGTGCCAGCAGCTTAGGGGACATCGGTGGCTACACCTTC.

This clone was observed once. The rearrangement joins TRBV5-1 to TRBJ2-7, with 10 bases fitting TRBD1. CDR3 length equals 15 residues. In germline, CDR1 is SGHRS, CDR2 YFSETQ. The J segment lost 1 base and the V segment lost 3 bases, leaving 4 bases of the junction unmatched. The CDR3 protein is CASSSGQGGSYEQYF. The CDR3, as DNA: TGCGCCAGCAGCTCTGGACAGGGGGGATCCTACGAGCAGTACTTC.

This chain connects TRBV7-2 to TRBJ2-5; TRBD2 aligns across 7 bases. Trimming took 3 bases from V and 3 from J; bases not matched to a gene: 7. Per germline, CDR1 SGHTA and CDR2 FQGNSA. This CDR3 has 15 residues. CDR3 nucleotides: TGTGCCAGCAGCTTTAGCGGGTGGGGGAAAGAGACCCAGTACTTC. Translated, it gives CASSFSGWGKETQYF.

Only a few counts were recorded for this clone. The chain joins TRBV27 to TRBJ2-5, with 10 bases aligning to TRBD2. V was pared by 1 base and J by 0 bases, with 5 bases of the junction left unmatched. Germline CDR1 reads MNHEY; CDR2 reads SMNVEV (reference sequence). The CDR3 is 17 residues long. The chain's CDR3 is CASSLWASGSNQETQYF. For the CDR3, the DNA is TGTGCCAGCAGTTTATGGGCTAGCGGGAGTAACCAAGAGACCCAGTACTTC.

The CDR3 loop is CASSLAAGGRQETQYF. The CDR3 region has the DNA TGTGCCAGCAGCTTGGCGGCGGGGGGCCGGCAAGAGACCCAGTACTTC. The V gene is TRBV5-5, the J gene TRBJ2-5; TRBD2 matches 8 bases. This CDR3 has 16 residues. J gave up 2 bases and V 0 bases, and 6 bases lay outside the gene matches. CDR1 SGHKS and CDR2 YYEKEE come from the germline V gene (reference sequence).

The V gene is TRBV2, the J gene TRBJ1-1, with D possibly TRBD1 on 5 matching bases. V was pared by 6 bases and J by 0 bases, with 17 bases between. The CDR3 spans 16 residues. Per the germline V gene, CDR1 is SNHLY and CDR2 is FYNNEI. This CDR3 reads CASRGFGAGMNTEAFF. For the CDR3, the DNA is TGTGCCAGCAGGGGTTTTGGGGCAGGCATGAACACTGAAGCTTTCTTT.

In this sample, this clone turned up once. The chain couples TRBV24-1 to TRBJ2-2; 7 positions match TRBD2. V was clipped by 9 bases and J by 4 bases; unmatched bases: 7. The germline V gene encodes CDR1 KGHDR and CDR2 SFDVKD. The CDR3 has 14 residues. CDR3 in amino acids: CATHGGGVTGELFF. CDR3 coding DNA: TGTGCCACCCACGGTGGGGGGGTCACCGGGGAGCTGTTTTTT.

The chain links TRBV27 to TRBJ1-2, with 12 bases matching TRBD1. Trimming took 0 bases from V and 6 from J; bases not matched to a gene: 11. Per the germline V gene, CDR1 is MNHEY and CDR2 is SMNVEV (reference sequence). The CDR3 sequence is 18 residues long. For the CDR3, the DNA is TGTGCCAGCAGTTTATCGGGACAGGGGGCCTCATATGGAGATGGCTACACCTTC. This sequence encodes CASSLSGQGASYGDGYTF.

The rearrangement links TRBV14 to TRBJ2-7, with 12 bases that match TRBD1. Germline V lookup: CDR1 SGHDN, CDR2 FVKESK. The V and J ends lost 3 bases and 3 bases, in that order; junction bases with no gene match: 15. The CDR3 is 19 residues long. Here the CDR3 DNA reads TGTGCCAGCAGCCAGGGGTCCCGGGACAGGGGGCGGAGGATCTACGAGCAGTACTTC. Its protein product is CASSQGSRDRGRRIYEQYF.

This chain links TRBV29-1 with TRBJ2-3, with unresolved D. Trimming removed 7 bases at V and 0 bases at J, with 8 bases between. The CDR3 runs 12 residues. Germline CDR1 and CDR2: SQVTM and ANQGSEA. This chain's CDR3 is CSGLLSTDTQYF. In nucleotides, the CDR3 is TGCAGCGGATTACTGAGCACAGATACGCAGTATTTT.